Listed here are 24 T cell receptor beta chains from one sample, sequenced in a study of blood T cell repertoires in COVID-19. Measured with immunoSEQ multiplex PCR; TCRdb has only the in-frame clones, and not every one. The sample lists about 34,000 clones; over 80% were seen once. Sequenced input: peripheral blood. The origin of the receptors is a man aged 60 to 75 with active COVID-19.

This chain connects TRBV5-1 to TRBJ1-2; D not certain. Germline V gene data show CDR1 as SGHRS and CDR2 as YFSETQ. Trimming took 0 bases from V and 7 from J, leaving 16 bases between them. The CDR3 runs to 15 residues. The CDR3 protein is CASSLAAETDLGYTF. CDR3 bases: TGCGCCAGCAGCTTGGCCGCGGAGACTGACCTTGGCTACACCTTC.

The rearrangement uses TRBV27 and TRBJ2-5, with 9 bases aligning to TRBD1. The germline V gene has CDR1 MNHEY and CDR2 SMNVEV (reference sequence). V lost 4 bases to trimming and J lost 3 bases; unmatched junction nucleotides: 6. The CDR3 covers 15 residues. The CDR3 spells CASSSQGAGEETQYF. CDR3 coding DNA: TGTGCCAGCAGTTCACAGGGGGCCGGGGAAGAGACCCAGTACTTC.

V and J are TRBV4-1 and TRBJ2-1; 8 nucleotides agree with TRBD1. The V gene end was trimmed by 1 base and the J gene end by 3 bases; junction bases not matched to a gene: 5. This CDR3 spans 16 amino acids. CDR1 and CDR2 from the germline V gene are MGHRA and YSYEKL. The chain's CDR3 is CASSQGTGGVYNEQFF. CDR3 DNA: TGCGCCAGCAGCCAAGGAACAGGGGGAGTCTACAATGAGCAGTTCTTC.

This chain links TRBV5-4 with TRBJ2-3, with a possible D match to TRBD1 (5 bases). Per germline, CDR1 SGHNT and CDR2 YYREEE (reference sequence). This CDR3 is built from 15 residues. Trimming took 0 bases from V and 4 from J, leaving 12 bases between them. Here the CDR3 reads CASSLEGRVSDTQYF. Here the CDR3 DNA reads TGTGCCAGCAGCTTGGAGGGCAGGGTGTCAGATACGCAGTATTTT.

The rearrangement uses TRBV27 and TRBJ2-1; 11 bases map to TRBD2. V shed 4 bases, J shed 7 bases, and the junction held 6 bases outside the gene matches. Germline V gene lookup returns CDR1 MNHEY and CDR2 SMNVEV (reference sequence). The CDR3 extends over 15 amino acids. CDR3 nucleotide sequence: TGTGCCAGCAGTTCACTAGCGGGAGTGAGGAATGAGCAGTTCTTC. It encodes CASSSLAGVRNEQFF.

This clone was picked up one time. The CDR3 is CASSQTDGTGGFRGTQYF. CDR3 bases: TGCGCCAGCAGCCAAACCGACGGGACAGGGGGCTTCCGCGGGACCCAGTACTTC. This chain uses TRBV4-1 with TRBJ2-5; 12 nucleotides line up with TRBD1. From germline, CDR1 is MGHRA and CDR2 YSYEKL. The junction had 14 bases not matched to a gene; V was cut back by 2 bases and J by 7 bases. The CDR3 spans 18 residues.

The chain couples TRBV2 to TRBJ1-1; the match to TRBD1 covers 11 bases. CDR1 and CDR2 (germline): SNHLY, FYNNEI. The V gene end was trimmed by 6 bases and the J gene end by 2 bases; junction bases not matched to a gene: 8. The CDR3 consists of 16 residues. In nucleotides, the CDR3 is TGTGCCAGCAGCGTCGGGACAGGGGGGCCCAACACTGAAGCTTTCTTT. Protein product: CASSVGTGGPNTEAFF.

This rearrangement joins TRBV19 to TRBJ2-4, with TRBD1 matching over 8 bases. The CDR3 covers 16 residues. CDR1 LNHDA and CDR2 SQIVND come from the germline V gene (reference sequence). V lost 3 bases to trimming and J lost 3 bases; unmatched junction nucleotides: 7. CDR3 protein: CASSIWLTGGKNIQYF. CDR3 nucleotides: TGTGCCAGTAGTATTTGGCTAACAGGGGGCAAAAACATTCAGTACTTC.

This chain joins TRBV12-3 or TRBV12-4 and TRBJ1-2; TRBD1 matches at 7 bases. The trim removed 7 bases at V and 10 bases at J, leaving 12 bases unmatched. The CDR3 has 13 amino acids. The CDR3: CASTSTGVRFYTF. The CDR3 nucleotides read TGTGCCAGCACCTCAACAGGGGTTCGTTTCTACACCTTC.

V and J are TRBV20-1 and TRBJ2-1, with D hard to call. The CDR3 is made up of 12 amino acids. Trimming took off 3 bases at V and 4 bases at J, with 7 bases between the two ends. Germline V gives CDR1 DFQATT, CDR2 SNEGSKA (reference sequence). This CDR3 is CSASLNYNEQFF. CDR3 coding DNA: TGCAGTGCTAGTCTAAATTACAATGAGCAGTTCTTC.

This clone is a singleton in its sample. The CDR3 DNA reads TGCGCCAGCAGTGACCTTAGCGGGGCGGGCACCGGGGAGCTGTTTTTT. Translation: CASSDLSGAGTGELFF. The gene calls are TRBV10-1 and TRBJ2-2; 8 bases are shared with TRBD2. Germline CDR1 and CDR2: WNHNN and SYGVQD (reference sequence). This CDR3 has 16 residues. The junction had 7 bases not matched to a gene; V was cut back by 3 bases and J by 4 bases.

This clone was found once. The gene calls are TRBV19 and TRBJ1-4, with D possibly TRBD1 on 5 matching bases. CDR3 length: 15 amino acids. The V and J ends lost 5 bases and 2 bases respectively, with 12 bases between them. Germline V lookup: CDR1 LNHDA, CDR2 SQIVND (reference sequence). CDR3 residues: CASSPPRGTNEKLFF. Here the CDR3 DNA reads TGTGCCAGTAGTCCTCCTCGGGGGACTAATGAAAAACTGTTTTTT. Together with reference TRBV19 and TRBJ1-4, the CDR3 gives the full variable domain: DGGITQSPKYLFRKEGQNVTLSCEQNLNHDAMYWYRQDPGQGLRLIYYSQIVNDFQKGDIAEGYSVSREKKESFPLTVTSAQKNPTAFYLCASSPPRGTNEKLFFGSGTQLSVL.

This chain uses TRBV12-3 or TRBV12-4 with TRBJ2-2; D is ambiguous. The CDR3 is 12 residues long. V was trimmed by 7 bases and J by 1 base, leaving 4 bases between them. CDR3 in amino acids: CASTRNTGELFF. CDR3 coding DNA: TGTGCCAGCACCCGGAACACCGGGGAGCTGTTTTTT.

This clone was counted once. The rearrangement uses TRBV20-1 and TRBJ2-7, with D uncertain. Trimming left V 6 bases short and J 0 bases short, with 6 bases between. The germline V gene has CDR1 DFQATT and CDR2 SNEGSKA (reference sequence). This CDR3 contains 11 residues. The CDR3 DNA sequence: TGCAGTGCCACGAGCTCCTACGAGCAGTACTTC. It codes for CSATSSYEQYF.

The V gene is TRBV7-6, the J gene TRBJ2-5; the match to TRBD2 covers 12 bases. CDR1 and CDR2 (germline): SGHVS, FNYEAQ. The CDR3 sequence is 17 residues long. V gave up 3 bases and J gave up 3 bases; unmatched junction bases: 8. The CDR3 here is CASSLGTSGPSKETQYF. The DNA for the CDR3 is TGTGCCAGCAGCTTGGGGACTAGCGGGCCTTCAAAAGAGACCCAGTACTTC.

The chain employs TRBV9 and TRBJ2-5, with TRBD2 matching over 7 bases. Trimming removed 2 bases from V and 5 bases from J; junction bases left unmatched: 12. Germline-derived CDR1 and CDR2 are SGDLS and YYNGEE. CDR3 size: 16 residues. The DNA for the CDR3 is TGTGCCAGCAGCGTCCGGACTAGTGGGGTTGGGGAGACCCAGTACTTC. As protein: CASSVRTSGVGETQYF.

V usage is TRBV6-5 and J usage is TRBJ2-7; possibly TRBD2 for D (5 bases). The CDR3 is made up of 15 amino acids. Germline V lookup: CDR1 MNHEY, CDR2 SVGAGI. V lost 2 bases to trimming and J lost 2 bases, with 13 bases between them. CDR3 coding DNA: TGTGCCAGCAGTTACGGGGAGCAACAAACCTACGAGCAGTACTTC. It translates to CASSYGEQQTYEQYF.

The chain has TRBV25-1 and TRBJ2-1; 10 bases agree with TRBD1. Germline V CDR1 and CDR2: MGHDK, SYGVNS. The CDR3 has 16 residues. With 6 bases clipped from V and 8 bases from J, the junction kept 13 bases outside the gene matches. The CDR3 DNA is TGTGCCAGCAGCGAGTCCGGGACAGGGGTACGAGATGAGCAGTTCTTC. Its protein product is CASSESGTGVRDEQFF.

V usage is TRBV24-1 and J usage is TRBJ2-2, with TRBD2 matching over 13 bases. CDR3 length equals 16 residues. From germline, CDR1 is KGHDR and CDR2 SFDVKD. With V trimmed by 4 bases and J by 6 bases, 4 bases remained unmatched. The CDR3 region is CATSDPLAGGSGELFF. In nucleotides, the CDR3 is TGTGCCACCAGTGACCCACTAGCGGGAGGGTCCGGGGAGCTGTTTTTT.

The chain has TRBV28 and TRBJ1-4; D possibly corresponds to TRBD1 (6 bases). The ends were cut back, 3 bases at V and 8 bases at J, with 19 bases in the middle. The CDR3 has 16 residues. The germline V gene encodes CDR1 MDHEN and CDR2 SYDVKM. The CDR3 is CASSLYTGPLGEKLFF. The CDR3 nucleotides read TGTGCCAGCAGTTTGTACACAGGGCCCTTGGGGGAAAAACTGTTTTTT.

This chain links TRBV18 with TRBJ2-1; 12 nucleotides align to TRBD2. Germline V gene data show CDR1 as KGHSH and CDR2 as LQKENI. Trimming removed 0 bases from V and 6 bases from J; junction bases left unmatched: 6. This CDR3 contains 17 residues. The CDR3 DNA follows: TGTGCCAGCTCACCACCAGACGGGACTAGCGGGCTCAATGAGCAGTTCTTC. This encodes CASSPPDGTSGLNEQFF.

V and J are TRBV27 and TRBJ2-7; D possibly corresponds to TRBD2 (6 bases). The CDR3 spans 18 residues. Trimming took 5 bases from V and 1 from J, leaving 24 bases between them. Germline V gives CDR1 MNHEY, CDR2 SMNVEV (reference sequence). CDR3 sequence (DNA): TGTGCCAGCAGTACCCGACTGGGGGGAGGACAAAAATCCTACGAGCAGTACTTC. This sequence encodes CASSTRLGGGQKSYEQYF.

The gene calls are TRBV5-4 and TRBJ1-2; D call uncertain. The V gene lost 0 bases and the J gene lost 5 bases, with 8 bases spanning the gap. Germline CDR1 SGHNT, CDR2 YYREEE (reference sequence). The CDR3 loop spans 13 amino acids. CDR3 region: CASSLGADYGYTF. Here the CDR3 DNA reads TGTGCCAGCAGCTTGGGGGCAGATTATGGCTACACCTTC.

This clone showed up just a few times. The V gene is TRBV25-1, the J gene TRBJ2-7; D is possibly TRBD1 (6 bases). V shed 7 bases and J shed 5 bases, with 12 bases lying between them. The CDR3 is 12 residues long. Germline CDR1 MGHDK, CDR2 SYGVNS. The CDR3: CASMRNRDEQYF. The CDR3 nucleotides are TGTGCCAGCATGAGGAACAGGGACGAGCAGTACTTC.